This T cell receptor beta chain was captured by sequencing in a study of blood T cell repertoires in COVID-19. J lost 4 bases, V lost 3 bases, and 3 bases had no gene match. CDR3 length: 16 residues. Germline V CDR1 and CDR2: LGHDT, YNNKEL (reference sequence). Repertoires were generated with immunoSEQ multiplex PCR, while TCRdb's copy carries only in-frame clones and drops some. The table has 140,000 to 150,000 clones, about three quarters seen once. This sequence was found in a man aged 50-59 years with acute or convalescent COVID-19. The rearrangement links TRBV3-1 (or the pseudogene TRBV3-2) to TRBJ1-6; 10 bases line up with TRBD1. The sequenced material came from peripheral blood. The CDR3 DNA sequence: TGTGCCAGCAGCCATGAGGGACAGGGGTATAATTCACCCCTCCACTTT. Translating gives CASSHEGQGYNSPLHF.